A single sample gave rise to the 10 T cell receptor beta chains below, sequenced in a study of T cells after yellow fever vaccination. Using its own MiXCR run on the 5' RACE reads, TCRdb lists one record per CDR3 protein. The sample carries some 240,000 distinct CDR3 sequences, approximately 3.6% recorded once. The sequences come from PBMCs, collected 15 days after the yellow fever booster vaccination. The receptors stem from a man in his late teens or twenties who received the YFV17D yellow fever vaccine.

This clonotype was picked up a small number of times. This rearrangement joins TRBV2 to TRBJ2-7, with D perhaps TRBD1 or TRBD2 (5 bases each). This CDR3 spans 13 amino acids. V lost 6 bases and J 2 bases, leaving 11 bases between the germline ends. Germline V gene lookup returns CDR1 SNHLY and CDR2 FYNNEI. This CDR3 reads CASRGDLTYEQYV. Here the CDR3 DNA reads TGTGCCAGCAGGGGGGACCTAACCTACGAGCAGTACGTC.

This clonotype has a count of ten or more. The V call is TRBV7-2, the J call TRBJ1-1, with D perhaps matching TRBD1 (6 bases). Germline V CDR1 and CDR2: SGHTA, FQGNSA. The CDR3 totals 16 residues. V was shortened by 3 bases and J by 7 bases, with 21 bases between the two germline ends. CDR3 nucleotides: TGTGCCAGCAGCTTGGCGGCCTACAGGGCGGGGGGTGAAGCTTTCTTT. This sequence encodes CASSLAAYRAGGEAFF.

Concerning this clonotype: With a much larger clone just one base away, this may be a read error. This rearrangement joins TRBV25-1 to TRBJ2-2, with 7 nucleotides matching TRBD2. Trimming removed 10 bases from V and 4 bases from J; junction bases left unmatched: 12. Per germline, CDR1 MGHDK and CDR2 SYGVNS. CDR3 length: 15 residues. The CDR3 is CATHWGGSGTGELFF. The CDR3 nucleotides are TGTGCCACCCACTGGGGGGGATCCGGCACCGGGGAGCTGTTTTTT.

This clonotype has at least ten counts. The chain links TRBV27 to TRBJ1-2; D uncertain. Between the trimmed V and J ends, which lost 5 bases and 4 bases, there was a span of 17 bases. The CDR3 contains 15 residues. Germline V gene lookup returns CDR1 MNHEY and CDR2 SMNVEV (reference sequence). Written as DNA, the CDR3 is TGTGCCAGCAGTCCGTCGAAGGCGCAACCCTATGGCTACACCTTC. Amino acids: CASSPSKAQPYGYTF.

This clonotype appeared many times. The chain has TRBV4-1 and TRBJ1-2; D may be TRBD1 (6 bases). Looked up from germline, CDR1 is MGHRA and CDR2 is YSYEKL. V lost 3 bases and J 6 bases, leaving 17 bases between the germline ends. The CDR3 has 15 amino acids. The DNA of the CDR3 is TGCGCCAGCAGCCAGGGCCCCGGGGGGGGGCATGGCTACACCTTC. It codes for CASSQGPGGGHGYTF.

This clonotype was picked up many times. The chain is built from TRBV6-2 or TRBV6-3 and TRBJ2-7; D may be TRBD1 or TRBD2 (5 bases each). The CDR3 has 15 residues. In germline, CDR1 is MNHEY, CDR2 SVGEGT. The ends were cut back, 7 bases at V and 2 bases at J, with 18 bases in the middle. CDR3 bases: TGTGCCAGCACTAACGCCGGGACGGGGACCTACGAGCAGTACGTC. As protein: CASTNAGTGTYEQYV.

This clonotype came up many times. The gene calls are TRBV30 and TRBJ2-7; D is ambiguous. V lost 3 bases to trimming and J lost 4 bases, with 10 bases between them. Germline CDR1 is GTSNPN and CDR2 is SVGIG (reference sequence). The CDR3 extends over 12 amino acids. The CDR3 DNA is TGTGCCTGGAGCACCCCGCAGTACGAGCAGTACTTC. As protein: CAWSTPQYEQYF.

This clonotype was detected many times. The chain links TRBV27 to TRBJ2-3; 7 bases are a match to TRBD2. The CDR3 extends over 17 amino acids. Germline values: CDR1 MNHEY, CDR2 SMNVEV (reference sequence). Trimming at V came to 7 bases and at J to 0 bases, leaving 13 bases not matched to a gene. The CDR3 spells CASMNGGIGPSTDTQYF. DNA of the CDR3: TGTGCCAGCATGAACGGGGGGATCGGGCCTAGCACAGATACGCAGTATTTT.

The rearrangement links TRBV7-9 to TRBJ1-5, with 9 bases matching TRBD1. The CDR3 runs to 14 residues. V dropped 5 bases and J dropped 6; count of bases not matched to a gene: 5. Per germline, CDR1 SEHNR and CDR2 FQNEAQ (reference sequence). The CDR3 here is CASSQTGGGQPQHF. CDR3 nucleotide sequence: TGTGCCAGCAGCCAAACAGGGGGCGGTCAGCCCCAGCATTTT.

This clonotype occurred many times. CDR3 protein: CSAPGPMNTEAFF. CDR3 DNA sequence: TGCAGTGCTCCGGGACCGATGAACACTGAAGCTTTCTTT. V and J are TRBV20-1 and TRBJ1-1; tentatively, D is TRBD1 (5 bases). CDR3 length equals 13 residues. From germline, CDR1 is DFQATT and CDR2 SNEGSKA (reference sequence). V was trimmed by 5 bases and J by 0 bases, leaving 10 bases between them.